The entry below gives a single T cell receptor beta chain sequence along with its context. In the original processing: Amplified reference gene primers provided the basis for estimating nucleated cell counts. Sequencing used immunoSEQ multiplex PCR; TCRdb keeps in-frame clones, though not all of them. That table gives V, J and clone size, and the DNA gave D and trimming. Here the sample spans more than 150,000 clones, more than 80% being singletons. J was trimmed by 0 bases and V by 4 bases; bases with no gene match: 4. Germline V CDR1 and CDR2: LNHDA, SQIVND (reference sequence). This CDR3 comprises 15 residues. The data belong to a study of blood T cell repertoires in COVID-19.

The V and J genes are TRBV19 and TRBJ1-2, with 8 bases matching TRBD1. The sequenced material came from peripheral blood. The source of this sequence is a human donor in a cohort sampled during active COVID-19. CDR3 sequence reads: CASSKGTGANYGYTF. The CDR3 nucleotides read TGTGCCAGTAGTAAGGGGACAGGAGCTAACTATGGCTACACCTTC.